This T cell receptor (beta chain) was sequenced for a study of CD8 T cell repertoires and HIV-1 epitope variants. Background on the study: Epitopes were three Gag families plus Nef HW9 and YT9.

With 5 bases removed from V and 3 bases from J, the gap between germline ends came to 14 bases. The CDR3 sequence is 15 residues long. The germline gives CDR1 SGHTA, CDR2 FQGNSA. Here immunoSEQ multiplex PCR was the method, and the copy in TCRdb shows in-frame clones only, minus some. This sample has roughly 4,200 clones, with around 68% found just once. Study-wide results and limits: The TAALDMSHF plasma variant had no responses, unlike KF9 (about five clonotypes) and HW9 (one). Of some ten antigen-specific beta clonotypes, five to seven appeared to cross-react with escape variants.

This clone was counted a single time. Its antigen is as yet unknown. This TCR came from a male donor with HIV. The chain has TRBV7-2 and TRBJ1-5, with D uncertain. Sequencing was carried out using cultured CD8+ T cells derived from PBMCs. In DNA form, the CDR3 reads TGTGCCAGCAGCCCCTTACCCTGGGACAATCAGCCCCAGCATTTT. Amino acids: CASSPLPWDNQPQHF.